The 8 T cell receptor beta chains below all came from one sample that was sequenced in a study of blood T cells in healthy people across ages. Combining a sample-barcoded 5' primer with a J-beta primer mix, a second PCR ran for roughly 6 to 12 cycles. TCRdb processed the 5' RACE reads anew with MiXCR; each CDR3 protein has one entry. Among approximately 810,000 distinct CDR3 sequences listed, around 28% were seen once. Source material: blood. The receptors were sampled from an elderly woman in good health.

J is TRBJ1-4 and V is TRBV28, with a weak D call TRBD1 (5 bases). V was shortened by 6 bases and J by 7 bases, with 15 bases between the two germline ends. Germline CDR1 reads MDHEN; CDR2 reads SYDVKM. The CDR3 is 14 amino acids. CDR3 DNA: TGTGCCAGCAGCTGGGGGGGGACTGGTGAAAAACTGTTTTTT. Protein: CASSWGGTGEKLFF.

This clonotype appeared many times. The chain joins TRBV15 to TRBJ1-2, with a tentative D call TRBD1 (6 bases). Per the germline V gene, CDR1 is LNHNV and CDR2 is YYDKDF (reference sequence). This CDR3 region has 14 residues. V shed 4 bases and J shed 5 bases, with 14 bases lying between them. The CDR3 region is CATSKEGGAYGYTF. CDR3 in DNA: TGTGCCACCAGCAAAGAAGGGGGGGCGTATGGCTACACCTTC.

This clonotype was recorded a few times. This may come from a read error, since a much larger clone is one base off. The V gene is TRBV7-2, the J gene TRBJ2-6; no clear D gene. Germline assignment: CDR1 SGHTA and CDR2 FQGNSA. The CDR3 covers 17 residues. DNA of the CDR3: TGTGCCAGCAGCTTAGGCAGGAGTGGATCTGGGTCCAACGTCCTGACTTTC. Residues: CASSLGRSGSGSNVLTF.

In its sample, this clonotype was seen a few times. V usage is TRBV20-1 and J usage is TRBJ2-7; D tentatively reads TRBD1 or TRBD2 (6 bases each). The V end lost 0 bases, the J end lost 3 bases, and 15 bases lay between the germline ends. The CDR3 totals 15 residues. The germline V gene has CDR1 DFQATT and CDR2 SNEGSKA (reference sequence). Here the CDR3 reads CSARDLGGPRYEQYF. The CDR3 DNA is TGCAGTGCTAGAGATCTGGGGGGCCCCCGCTACGAGCAGTACTTC.

On this clonotype itself: A much larger clone lies one base from this, so it may be a read error. V usage is TRBV5-1 and J usage is TRBJ2-1, with 8 bases fitting TRBD2. The CDR3 is 12 residues long. Germline assignment: CDR1 SGHRS and CDR2 YFSETQ. The CDR3 protein is CASSPSAGETVF. The CDR3 DNA is TGCGCCAGCAGCCCTTCAGCGGGGGAAACGGTCTTC.

Concerning this clonotype: A much larger clone lies one base from this, so it may be a read error. The chain joins TRBV20-1 to TRBJ2-7, with D tentatively TRBD2 (5 bases). The germline V and J ends were trimmed by 6 bases and 9 bases, with 24 bases remaining between them. Germline assignment: CDR1 DFQATT and CDR2 SNEGSKA (reference sequence). The CDR3 runs to 14 residues. The CDR3, as DNA: TGCAGTGCCCGCCGCCCCGGGATCCTTGAGGCGCAGTACTTC. It encodes CSARRPGILEAQYF.

In its sample, this clonotype was seen many times. The chain links TRBV7-2 to TRBJ2-3; 9 bases align to TRBD2. Losses at the gene ends were 6 bases for V and 6 bases for J; bases not matched to a gene: 13. Germline loops: CDR1 SGHTA, CDR2 FQGNSA. The CDR3 loop spans 16 amino acids. CDR3 bases: TGTGCCAGCAGACCAAGCGGGGGGCGCCCCCAGGATACGCAGTATTTT. It specifies CASRPSGGRPQDTQYF.

Only a few counts were recorded for this clonotype. The rearrangement uses TRBV27 and TRBJ1-4; D gene unclear. Germline CDR1 is MNHEY and CDR2 is SMNVEV (reference sequence). The CDR3 has 12 residues. Trimming took off 3 bases at V and 10 bases at J, with 9 bases between the two ends. CDR3 coding DNA: TGTGCCAGCAGTTTCCCTAGCGGAAAACTGTTTTTT. It yields the protein CASSFPSGKLFF.